This TCR beta chain was sequenced for a study of blood T cell repertoires in COVID-19. Overall study: PBMCs, B-cell-depleted T cells, or T cells provided the cDNA or gDNA that made up the material.

Deletions cut 8 bases from V and 0 bases from J, with 14 bases between. This CDR3 comprises 16 residues. Germline lookup yields CDR1 ENHRY and CDR2 SYGVKD. The assay was immunoSEQ multiplex PCR, and TCRdb's table has in-frame clones only and misses some. The repertoire consists of about 140,000 clones, with around 81% occurring once and the leading ten covering under 9.5%. The sequenced material came from peripheral blood. The chain is built from TRBV10-3 and TRBJ1-6; a possible D gene is TRBD1 (5 bases). This TCR came from a human donor in a cohort sampled during active COVID-19. The CDR3 nucleotides are TGTGCCATCGGGGGAGGGACCAGCTCCTATAATTCACCCCTCCACTTT. Translated, it gives CAIGGGTSSYNSPLHF.